Ten or more counts support the clone carrying this T cell receptor (beta chain). What it binds is unknown. The data belong to a study of T cells after posttransplantation cyclophosphamide. General study points: Donor CD8+ memory clones often dominated recipient blood repertoires at later times. Blood and skin or GI T cell repertoires showed limited TRB overlap.

Germline V CDR1 and CDR2: SGHNT, YYREEE (reference sequence). The CDR3 has 15 amino acids. The ends lost 0 bases at V and 5 bases at J; junction bases unmatched: 5. Busulfan-fludarabine conditioning, marrow transplant, and cyclophosphamide on days +3 and +4 were administered. The protocol was immunoSEQ multiplex PCR, while the TCRdb copy is restricted to in-frame clones and leaves out a portion. Recorded here are tens of thousands of clones, with no singletons, and the ten leading clones hold 1.8%. This specimen was PBMCs, taken after allogeneic stem cell transplant with posttransplant cyclophosphamide. This chain links TRBV5-4 with TRBJ1-2; 9 bases are shared with TRBD1. This receptor was identified in a male patient younger than 35 who received an allogeneic stem cell transplant from a related donor, was CMV-positive, and had no GVHD. The T cells may partly be graft donor cells. Written as DNA, the CDR3 is TGTGCCAGCAGCTTGGCGGGGACAGGGAGGTATGGCTACACCTTC. It encodes CASSLAGTGRYGYTF.